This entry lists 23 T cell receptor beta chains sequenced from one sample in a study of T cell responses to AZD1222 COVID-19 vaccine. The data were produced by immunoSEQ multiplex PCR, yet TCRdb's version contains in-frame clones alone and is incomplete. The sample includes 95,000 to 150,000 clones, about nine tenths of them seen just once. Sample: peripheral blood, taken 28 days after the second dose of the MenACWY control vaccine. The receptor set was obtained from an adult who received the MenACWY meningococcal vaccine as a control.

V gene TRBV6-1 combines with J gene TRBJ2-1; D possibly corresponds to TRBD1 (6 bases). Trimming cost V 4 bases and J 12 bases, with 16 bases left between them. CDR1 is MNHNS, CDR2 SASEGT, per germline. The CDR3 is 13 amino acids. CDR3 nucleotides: TGTGCCAGCAGTGGAGCAGGGGTTTGGGTGCAGTTCTTC. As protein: CASSGAGVWVQFF.

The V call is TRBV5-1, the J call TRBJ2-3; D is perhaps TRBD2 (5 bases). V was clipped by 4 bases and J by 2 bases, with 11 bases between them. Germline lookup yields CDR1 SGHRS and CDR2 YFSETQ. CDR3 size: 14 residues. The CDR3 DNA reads TGCGCCAGCAGCCCAAGGACTTACACAGATACGCAGTATTTT. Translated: CASSPRTYTDTQYF.

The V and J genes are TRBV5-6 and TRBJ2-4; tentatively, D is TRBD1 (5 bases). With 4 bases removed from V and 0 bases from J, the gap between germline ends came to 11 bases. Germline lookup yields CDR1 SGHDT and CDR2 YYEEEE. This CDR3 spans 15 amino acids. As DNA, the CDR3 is TGTGCCAGCAGCCTAACAGGTCTAGCCAAAAACATTCAGTACTTC. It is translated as CASSLTGLAKNIQYF.

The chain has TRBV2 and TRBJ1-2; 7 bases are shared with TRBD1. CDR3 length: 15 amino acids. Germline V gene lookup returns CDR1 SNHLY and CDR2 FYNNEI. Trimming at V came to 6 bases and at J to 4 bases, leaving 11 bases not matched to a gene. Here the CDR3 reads CASSFSQGVTYGYTF. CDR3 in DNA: TGTGCCAGCAGCTTTAGTCAGGGGGTGACCTATGGCTACACCTTC.

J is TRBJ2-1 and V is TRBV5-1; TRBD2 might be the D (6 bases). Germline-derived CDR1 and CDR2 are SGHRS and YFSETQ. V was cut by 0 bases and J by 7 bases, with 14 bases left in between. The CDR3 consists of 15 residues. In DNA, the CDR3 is TGCGCCAGCAGCTTGGAGCATCCAGGGAGGAATGAGCAGTTCTTC. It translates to CASSLEHPGRNEQFF.

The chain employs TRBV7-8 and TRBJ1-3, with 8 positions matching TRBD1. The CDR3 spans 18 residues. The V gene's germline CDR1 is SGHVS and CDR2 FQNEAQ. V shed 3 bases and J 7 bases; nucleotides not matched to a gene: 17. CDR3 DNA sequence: TGTGCCAGCAGCTTGCTCCTACCCCGGGACAGGAGGGAGAACACCATATATTTT. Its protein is CASSLLLPRDRRENTIYF.

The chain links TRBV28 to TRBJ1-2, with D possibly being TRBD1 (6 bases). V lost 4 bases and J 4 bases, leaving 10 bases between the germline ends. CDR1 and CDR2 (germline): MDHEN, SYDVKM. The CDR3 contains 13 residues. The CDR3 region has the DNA TGTGCCAGCAGTTCCTCGGGGGCCTATGGCTACACCTTC. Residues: CASSSSGAYGYTF.

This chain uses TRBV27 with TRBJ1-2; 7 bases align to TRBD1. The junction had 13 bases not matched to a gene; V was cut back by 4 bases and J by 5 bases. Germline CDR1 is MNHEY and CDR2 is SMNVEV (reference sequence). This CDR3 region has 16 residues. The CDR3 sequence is CASSSYVPGQHYGYTF. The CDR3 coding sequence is TGTGCCAGCAGTTCCTACGTACCGGGACAGCATTATGGCTACACCTTC.

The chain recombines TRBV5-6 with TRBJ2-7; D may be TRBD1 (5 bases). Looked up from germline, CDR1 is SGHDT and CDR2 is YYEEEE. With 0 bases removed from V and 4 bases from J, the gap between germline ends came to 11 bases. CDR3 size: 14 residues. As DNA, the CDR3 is TGTGCCAGCAGCTTGGGAAGGGGTTGGTACGAGCAGTACGTC. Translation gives CASSLGRGWYEQYV.

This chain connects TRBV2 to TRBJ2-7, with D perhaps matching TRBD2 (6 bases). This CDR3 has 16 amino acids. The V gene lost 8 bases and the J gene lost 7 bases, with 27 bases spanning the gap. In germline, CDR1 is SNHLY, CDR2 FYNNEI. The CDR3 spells CASGSGLGTGWLEQYV. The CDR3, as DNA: TGTGCCAGCGGTAGTGGGTTAGGGACTGGGTGGTTGGAGCAGTACGTC.

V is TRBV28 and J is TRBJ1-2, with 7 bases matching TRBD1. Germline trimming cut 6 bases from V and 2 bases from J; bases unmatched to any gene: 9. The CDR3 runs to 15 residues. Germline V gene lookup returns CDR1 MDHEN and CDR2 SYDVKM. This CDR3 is CASRVSIQGNYGYTF. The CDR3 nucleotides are TGTGCCAGCAGAGTCTCCATACAGGGGAACTATGGCTACACCTTC.

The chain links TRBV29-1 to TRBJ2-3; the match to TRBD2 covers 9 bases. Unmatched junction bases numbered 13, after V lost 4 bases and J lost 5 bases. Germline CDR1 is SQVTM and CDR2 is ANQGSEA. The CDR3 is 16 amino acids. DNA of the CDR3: TGCAGCGTTGCGGGTAGCGGGGGAGGGGGGGGAGATACGCAGTATTTT. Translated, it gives CSVAGSGGGGGDTQYF.

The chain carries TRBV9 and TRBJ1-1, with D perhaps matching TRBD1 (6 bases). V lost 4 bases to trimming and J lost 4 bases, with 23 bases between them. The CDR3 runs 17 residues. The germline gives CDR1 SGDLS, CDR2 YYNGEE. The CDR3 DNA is TGTGCCAGCAGCCCGAGGTGGTCGGGGGGCCGAGGCACTGAAGCTTTCTTT. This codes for CASSPRWSGGRGTEAFF.

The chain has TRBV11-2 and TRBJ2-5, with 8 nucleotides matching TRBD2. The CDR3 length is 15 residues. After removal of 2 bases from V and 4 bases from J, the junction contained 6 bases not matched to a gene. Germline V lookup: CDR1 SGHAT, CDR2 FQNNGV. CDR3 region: CASSLSGRGGETQYF. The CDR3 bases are TGTGCCAGCAGCTTAAGCGGGAGAGGGGGAGAGACCCAGTACTTC.

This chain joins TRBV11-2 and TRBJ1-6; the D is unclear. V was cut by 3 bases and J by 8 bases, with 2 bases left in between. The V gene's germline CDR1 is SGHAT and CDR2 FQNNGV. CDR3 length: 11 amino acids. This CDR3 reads CASSLDSPLHF. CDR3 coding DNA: TGTGCCAGCAGCTTGGATTCACCCCTCCACTTT.

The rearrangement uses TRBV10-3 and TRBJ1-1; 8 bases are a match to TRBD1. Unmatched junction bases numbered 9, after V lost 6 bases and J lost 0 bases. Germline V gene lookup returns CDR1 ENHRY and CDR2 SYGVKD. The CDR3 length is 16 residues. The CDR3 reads CAIRTSGTGMNTEAFF. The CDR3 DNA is TGTGCCATCAGGACATCTGGGACAGGTATGAACACTGAAGCTTTCTTT.

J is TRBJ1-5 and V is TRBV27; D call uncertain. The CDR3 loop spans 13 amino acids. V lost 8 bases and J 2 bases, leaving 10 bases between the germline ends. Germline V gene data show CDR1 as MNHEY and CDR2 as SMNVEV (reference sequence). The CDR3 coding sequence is TGTGCCAGCTCGCCCTATCGCAATCAGCCCCAGCATTTT. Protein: CASSPYRNQPQHF.

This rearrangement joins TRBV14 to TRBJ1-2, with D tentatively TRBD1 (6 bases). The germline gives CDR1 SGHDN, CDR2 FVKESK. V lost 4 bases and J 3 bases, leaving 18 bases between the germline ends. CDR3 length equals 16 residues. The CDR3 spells CASSRNLKQGDYGYTF. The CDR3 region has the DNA TGTGCCAGCAGCCGCAACTTGAAACAGGGTGACTATGGCTACACCTTC.

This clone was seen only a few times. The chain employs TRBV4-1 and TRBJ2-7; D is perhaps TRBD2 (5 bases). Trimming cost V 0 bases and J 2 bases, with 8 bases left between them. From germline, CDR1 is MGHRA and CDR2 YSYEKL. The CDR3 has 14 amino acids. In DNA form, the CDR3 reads TGCGCCAGCAGCCAAGATGTGACTACCTACGAGCAGTACGTC. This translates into CASSQDVTTYEQYV.

This CDR3 is CASRVGSGANVLTF. CDR3 nucleotides: TGTGCCAGCAGGGTTGGCTCTGGGGCCAACGTCCTGACTTTC. V and J are TRBV2 and TRBJ2-6, with D uncertain. Trimming pared 6 bases from V and 0 bases from J, leaving 6 bases between. CDR1 SNHLY and CDR2 FYNNEI come from the germline V gene. This CDR3 has 14 residues. Based on the CDR3 plus reference TRBV2 and TRBJ2-6, the full variable domain is EPEVTQTPSHQVTQMGQEVILRCVPISNHLYFYWYRQILGQKVEFLVSFYNNEISEKSEIFDDQFSVERPDGSNFTLKIRSTKLEDSAMYFCASRVGSGANVLTFGAGSRLTVL.

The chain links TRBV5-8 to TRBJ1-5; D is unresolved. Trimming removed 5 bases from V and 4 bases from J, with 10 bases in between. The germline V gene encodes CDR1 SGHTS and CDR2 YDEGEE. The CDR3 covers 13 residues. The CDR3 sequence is CASSLTQNQPQHF. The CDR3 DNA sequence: TGTGCCAGCAGTCTTACACAGAATCAGCCCCAGCATTTT. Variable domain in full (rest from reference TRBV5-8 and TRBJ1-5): EAGVTQSPTHLIKTRGQQATLRCSPISGHTSVYWYQQALGLGLQFLLWYDEGEERNRGNFPPRFSGRQFPNYSSELNVNALELEDSALYLCASSLTQNQPQHFGDGTRLSIL.

CDR3 sequence reads: CASTGLGSGANVLTF. The CDR3 DNA reads TGTGCCAGCACCGGACTAGGGTCTGGGGCCAACGTCCTGACTTTC. The chain combines TRBV3-1 (or the pseudogene TRBV3-2) with TRBJ2-6, with 7 nucleotides matching TRBD2. CDR1 LGHDT and CDR2 YNNKEL come from the germline V gene (reference sequence). Trimming removed 7 bases from V and 1 base from J; junction bases left unmatched: 4. This CDR3 contains 15 residues.

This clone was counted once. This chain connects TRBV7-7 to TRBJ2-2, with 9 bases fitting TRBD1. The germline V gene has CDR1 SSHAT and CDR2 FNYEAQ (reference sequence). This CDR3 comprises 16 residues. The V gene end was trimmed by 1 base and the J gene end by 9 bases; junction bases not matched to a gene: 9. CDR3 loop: CASSLDPGQGDRELFF. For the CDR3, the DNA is TGTGCCAGCAGCTTAGACCCGGGACAGGGTGATAGGGAGCTGTTTTTT.